Shown below are 8 T cell receptor beta chains from a single sample sequenced in a study of graft-versus-host responses after intestinal transplantation. Sequencing used immunoSEQ multiplex PCR; TCRdb keeps in-frame clones, though not all of them. The table records roughly 110,000 clones, 87% of them present only once. These receptors have no known antigen. Here the sequenced sample was unstimulated CD4+ T cells sorted from spleen or lymph node cells, taken before transplant. The receptor set was obtained from a human donor who was the organ donor for an intestinal transplant.

Comment on this clone: Likely a read error: the CDR3 ends without its conserved phenylalanine or tryptophan. The CDR3 nucleotides are TGCGCCAGCAGCCAAGAGCGGGAGACCCTCTACGAGCAGTACCTC. Its protein product is CASSQERETLYEQYL. The gene calls are TRBV4-1 and TRBJ2-7; 7 positions match TRBD2. Germline V gene lookup returns CDR1 MGHRA and CDR2 YSYEKL. This CDR3 is 15 amino acids long. The V gene end was trimmed by 0 bases and the J gene end by 3 bases; junction bases not matched to a gene: 5.

The V and J genes are TRBV27 and TRBJ2-7; TRBD1 is a possible D gene (5 bases). CDR1 MNHEY and CDR2 SMNVEV come from the germline V gene (reference sequence). The CDR3 has 14 amino acids. The CDR3 protein is CAHSPWQGSYEQYF. DNA of the CDR3: TGTGCTCACTCACCCTGGCAGGGAAGCTACGAGCAGTACTTC.

The V call is TRBV10-3, the J call TRBJ1-3; 8 bases map to TRBD1. Germline values: CDR1 ENHRY, CDR2 SYGVKD. V lost 3 bases and J lost 1; bases outside the gene matches: 2. CDR3 size: 15 residues. The CDR3: CAISEQGGSGNTIYF. CDR3 sequence (DNA): TGTGCCATCAGTGAACAGGGGGGTTCTGGAAACACCATATATTTT.

The chain uses TRBV2 and TRBJ2-6; a weak D match, TRBD1 (6 bases). V lost 4 bases and J lost 3, with 16 bases in between. CDR3 length equals 17 residues. The germline V gene has CDR1 SNHLY and CDR2 FYNNEI. Written as DNA, the CDR3 is TGTGCCAGCAGTGTACACAGGGTAGCGAGTGGGGCCAACGTCCTGACTTTC. Translating it yields CASSVHRVASGANVLTF.

The genes are TRBV5-5 and TRBJ2-7; a weak D match, TRBD2 (6 bases). This CDR3 comprises 15 residues. CDR1 and CDR2 from the germline V gene are SGHKS and YYEKEE (reference sequence). Trimming removed 0 bases at V and 5 bases at J, with 15 bases between. The CDR3 is CASSLAGRTLNEQYF. CDR3 bases: TGTGCCAGCAGCTTGGCGGGGAGGACTTTAAACGAGCAGTACTTC.

This clone was seen only once. The gene calls are TRBV19 and TRBJ2-7; TRBD1 is a possible D gene (6 bases). CDR1 is LNHDA and CDR2 is SQIVND in the germline V gene (reference sequence). V shed 5 bases and J shed 2 bases, with 19 bases lying between them. The CDR3 is 16 amino acids. DNA of the CDR3: TGTGCCAGTAGTCTGCGACAGGACCCCCGAGCCTACGAGCAGTACTTC. Translated: CASSLRQDPRAYEQYF.

The gene calls are TRBV7-6 and TRBJ2-7; D is possibly TRBD2 (6 bases). This CDR3 spans 15 amino acids. The V end lost 4 bases, the J end lost 0 bases, and 13 bases lay between the germline ends. The germline V gene encodes CDR1 SGHVS and CDR2 FNYEAQ. For the CDR3, the DNA is TGTGCCAGCAGCTCGGGACTGACTCCCTCCTACGAGCAGTACTTC. It specifies CASSSGLTPSYEQYF.

This clone was counted once. This chain joins TRBV30 and TRBJ1-2, with a tentative D call TRBD1 (5 bases). V lost 0 bases, J lost 8 bases, and 16 bases lay in between. The V gene's germline CDR1 is GTSNPN and CDR2 SVGIG (reference sequence). This CDR3 is built from 14 residues. The CDR3 DNA is TGTGCCTGGAGTGTACTGCCCGGGGGAGGAGGCTACACCTTC. Translating it yields CAWSVLPGGGGYTF.